These 18 T cell receptor beta chains were all obtained from the same sample, sequenced in a study of identical twins. TCRdb used MiXCR to reprocess the 5' RACE reads, holding one entry per CDR3 protein. This sample has 420,000 or so distinct CDR3 sequences, with around a sixth found just once. The source material was naive T cells sorted from blood. The receptors originated from a man aged 50-60 years in good health.

The chain is built from TRBV18 and TRBJ1-1; 7 nucleotides line up with TRBD1. V shed 4 bases and J 5 bases; nucleotides not matched to a gene: 10. Germline V gene lookup returns CDR1 KGHSH and CDR2 LQKENI. This CDR3 is built from 15 residues. The CDR3 nucleotides read TGTGCCAGCTCACGCATAGAGGGGGCCATGACTGAAGCTTTCTTT. Encoded protein: CASSRIEGAMTEAFF.

In this sample, this clonotype turned up many times. Here the CDR3 reads CASSFTGSFPVYTEAFF. The CDR3 nucleotides are TGTGCCAGCAGCTTTACCGGGTCTTTCCCGGTGTACACTGAAGCTTTCTTT. The chain carries TRBV5-5 and TRBJ1-1; D is ambiguous. This CDR3 contains 17 residues. Germline V lookup: CDR1 SGHKS, CDR2 YYEKEE (reference sequence). V was clipped by 2 bases and J by 3 bases, with 20 bases between them.

The chain is built from TRBV20-1 and TRBJ2-3; perhaps TRBD1 as D (5 bases). This CDR3 has 16 amino acids. Germline V gene data show CDR1 as DFQATT and CDR2 as SNEGSKA (reference sequence). V gave up 1 base and J gave up 8 bases, with 22 bases separating them. CDR3 coding DNA: TGCAGTGCTAGAGGCGACAGTGGAGTCTATAGGGTTACGCAGTATTTT. It yields the protein CSARGDSGVYRVTQYF.

The chain carries TRBV12-3 or TRBV12-4 and TRBJ1-6; D is possibly TRBD1 (5 bases). This CDR3 is built from 14 residues. Trimming removed 6 bases at V and 10 bases at J, with 16 bases between. The CDR3 nucleotides are TGTGCCAGCAGCTATGGGGGAATGGGCTCACCCCTCCACTTT. Its translation is CASSYGGMGSPLHF.

This chain links TRBV20-1 with TRBJ1-5; 8 bases fit TRBD1. J was trimmed by 7 bases and V by 5 bases; bases with no gene match: 10. The CDR3 totals 14 residues. Germline V gene lookup returns CDR1 DFQATT and CDR2 SNEGSKA (reference sequence). The CDR3 is CSAHSGQGRQPQHF. For the CDR3, the DNA is TGCAGTGCTCACTCCGGACAGGGACGGCAGCCCCAGCATTTT.

The chain joins TRBV6-2 or TRBV6-3 to TRBJ2-7; D is unresolved. This CDR3 has 12 residues. Germline V gene data show CDR1 as MNHEY and CDR2 as SVGEGT. V shed 6 bases and J shed 4 bases, with 10 bases lying between them. CDR3 sequence: CASRPRAYEQYF. The CDR3, as DNA: TGTGCCAGCAGGCCCCGCGCGTACGAGCAGTACTTC.

The chain couples TRBV12-3 or TRBV12-4 to TRBJ1-1; 8 bases fit TRBD1. V shed 6 bases and J 1 base; nucleotides not matched to a gene: 4. The CDR3 has 14 amino acids. DNA for the CDR3: TGTGCCAGCAGAGGGACAGGAGGGAACACTGAAGCTTTCTTT. Translating gives CASRGTGGNTEAFF.

Many counts were recorded for this clonotype. The chain carries TRBV20-1 and TRBJ1-1; the match to TRBD1 covers 10 bases. This CDR3 has 14 amino acids. The V gene end was trimmed by 5 bases and the J gene end by 4 bases; junction bases not matched to a gene: 7. CDR1 is DFQATT, CDR2 SNEGSKA, per germline (reference sequence). CDR3 residues: CSAWDRGEGTEAFF. The CDR3, as DNA: TGCAGTGCTTGGGACAGGGGAGAAGGCACTGAAGCTTTCTTT.

This clonotype was recorded many times. V is TRBV19 and J is TRBJ2-1; a weak D match, TRBD2 (5 bases). Germline CDR1 and CDR2: LNHDA and SQIVND (reference sequence). Trimming took 1 base from V and 10 from J, leaving 8 bases between them. The CDR3 totals 12 residues. CDR3 region: CASSIGGLEQFF. CDR3 nucleotide sequence: TGTGCCAGTAGTATAGGCGGGCTAGAGCAGTTCTTC. The full variable domain, with the rest looked up from reference TRBV19 and TRBJ2-1, is DGGITQSPKYLFRKEGQNVTLSCEQNLNHDAMYWYRQDPGQGLRLIYYSQIVNDFQKGDIAEGYSVSREKKESFPLTVTSAQKNPTAFYLCASSIGGLEQFFGPGTRLTVL.

This clonotype was recorded at least ten times. The chain combines TRBV10-3 with TRBJ2-1, with D maybe TRBD2 (6 bases). The CDR3 loop spans 16 amino acids. Trimming took 0 bases from V and 1 from J, leaving 10 bases between them. The germline gives CDR1 ENHRY, CDR2 SYGVKD. The CDR3 nucleotides are TGTGCCATCAGTGAGTCGGGCGGGGTTTCCTACAATGAGCAGTTCTTC. As protein: CAISESGGVSYNEQFF.

V and J are TRBV7-9 and TRBJ2-3; 8 bases match TRBD2. The V segment lost 6 bases and the J segment 6 bases; nucleotides outside the gene matches: 11. Looked up from germline, CDR1 is SEHNR and CDR2 is FQNEAQ (reference sequence). This CDR3 is 15 amino acids long. In DNA, the CDR3 is TGTGCCAGCAGACTAGGCGGGACTAGACAGGATACGCAGTATTTT. Protein: CASRLGGTRQDTQYF.

The V gene is TRBV7-9, the J gene TRBJ2-7, with 9 bases aligning to TRBD1. The CDR3 runs to 15 residues. Germline V CDR1 and CDR2: SEHNR, FQNEAQ (reference sequence). J lost 3 bases, V lost 5 bases, and 8 bases had no gene match. The DNA of the CDR3 is TGTGCCAGCAGCCCAACCGGGACAGGGCACTACGAGCAGTACTTC. Amino acid sequence: CASSPTGTGHYEQYF.

The V and J genes are TRBV27 and TRBJ1-4, with D possibly matching TRBD1 (6 bases). CDR3 length: 16 amino acids. V was cut by 5 bases and J by 7 bases, with 20 bases left in between. Per the germline V gene, CDR1 is MNHEY and CDR2 is SMNVEV (reference sequence). The CDR3 DNA reads TGTGCCAGCAGTCCCTACGGACGGGAGGGGGTTGAAAAACTGTTTTTT. Translated: CASSPYGREGVEKLFF. Combining the CDR3 with reference TRBV27 and TRBJ1-4 gives the whole variable domain EAQVTQNPRYLITVTGKKLTVTCSQNMNHEYMSWYRQDPGLGLRQIYYSMNVEVTDKGDVPEGYKVSRKEKRNFPLILESPSPNQTSLYFCASSPYGREGVEKLFFGSGTQLSVL.

This clonotype came up a few times. This chain links TRBV29-1 with TRBJ2-1; D not certain. Deletions cut 4 bases from V and 6 bases from J, with 7 bases between. From germline, CDR1 is SQVTM and CDR2 ANQGSEA. This CDR3 comprises 11 residues. This chain's CDR3 is CSVVFGNEQFF. The CDR3 nucleotides read TGCAGCGTTGTCTTCGGCAATGAGCAGTTCTTC.

This clonotype occurred a few times. V is TRBV13 and J is TRBJ2-1; 11 nucleotides agree with TRBD2. V lost 5 bases to trimming and J lost 7 bases; unmatched junction nucleotides: 10. CDR3 length equals 16 residues. Germline CDR1 reads PRHDT; CDR2 reads FYEKMQ (reference sequence). The CDR3 is CASSPRSGGAVNEQFF. The DNA of the CDR3 is TGTGCCAGCAGCCCGCGTAGCGGGGGGGCCGTGAATGAGCAGTTCTTC.

This clonotype was detected a few times. The chain couples TRBV20-1 to TRBJ2-1; 10 positions agree with TRBD2. The CDR3 contains 15 residues. Germline CDR1 DFQATT, CDR2 SNEGSKA (reference sequence). Unmatched junction bases numbered 7, after V lost 0 bases and J lost 8 bases. The DNA for the CDR3 is TGCAGTGCTAGAGATCTAGCGGGAGTTATCTATGAGCAGTTCTTC. Translating it yields CSARDLAGVIYEQFF.

The V call is TRBV10-3, the J call TRBJ2-3; weak D call: TRBD1 (6 bases). Germline CDR1 ENHRY, CDR2 SYGVKD. Trimming removed 3 bases at V and 3 bases at J, with 16 bases between. The CDR3 length is 16 residues. CDR3 nucleotide sequence: TGTGCCATCAGTGATCACAGGGTCCAGACTACAGATACGCAGTATTTT. The encoded protein is CAISDHRVQTTDTQYF.

This clonotype was observed many times. The V gene is TRBV30, the J gene TRBJ1-1, with D perhaps matching TRBD1 (5 bases). From germline, CDR1 is GTSNPN and CDR2 SVGIG (reference sequence). The CDR3 covers 14 residues. V lost 4 bases and J 5 bases, leaving 17 bases between the germline ends. CDR3 sequence reads: CAWIPGSGITEAFF. The CDR3 DNA follows: TGTGCCTGGATTCCAGGGTCGGGTATAACTGAAGCTTTCTTT.